This T cell receptor (beta chain) was retrieved from a study of a mutant IDH1 vaccine in newly diagnosed glioma. Study overall: Vaccination of patients was performed eight times, in weeks 1, 3, 5, 7, 11, 15, 19 and 23. Before enrollment, patients got radiotherapy alone, temozolomide alone, or mostly the combination. In some groups vaccination began 4-6 weeks post-radiotherapy; others received it with temozolomide.

The sample's time point: week 5, during vaccination. Alongside topical imiquimod, each dose of vaccine comprised 300 ug of mutant IDH1 20-mer peptide. Here immunoSEQ multiplex PCR was the method, and the copy in TCRdb shows in-frame clones only, minus some. The sample has 49,000 or so clones, roughly 78% seen once. Germline trimming cut 2 bases from V and 2 bases from J; bases unmatched to any gene: 3. The germline V gene has CDR1 SGHTA and CDR2 FQGTGA. The CDR3 totals 16 residues. A word on this clone: Its matching antigen is unknown.

Specimen: PBMCs, collected from a glioma patient whose treatment included an IDH1 peptide vaccine. The rearrangement uses TRBV7-3 and TRBJ2-2; 9 nucleotides match TRBD1. This TCR was recovered from a woman in her forties with glioma. CDR3 DNA sequence: TGTGCCAGCAGCTTAGGACAGGGGTCTAACACCGGGGAGCTGTTTTTT. Protein sequence: CASSLGQGSNTGELFF.